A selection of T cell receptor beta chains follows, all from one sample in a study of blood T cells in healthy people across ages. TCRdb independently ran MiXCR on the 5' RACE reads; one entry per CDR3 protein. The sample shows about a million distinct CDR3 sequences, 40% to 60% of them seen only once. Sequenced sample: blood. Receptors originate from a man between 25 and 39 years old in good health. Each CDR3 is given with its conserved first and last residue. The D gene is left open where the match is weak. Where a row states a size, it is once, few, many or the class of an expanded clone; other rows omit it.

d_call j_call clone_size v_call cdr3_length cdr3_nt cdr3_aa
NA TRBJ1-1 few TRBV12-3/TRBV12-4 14 TGTGCCAGCAGTACTAGAGGCATGAACACTGAAGCTTTTTTT CASSTRGMNTEAFF
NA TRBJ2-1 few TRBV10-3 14 TGTGCCACCGGGGGCCTGGACAGCTACAATGAGCAGTTCTTC CATGGLDSYNEQFF
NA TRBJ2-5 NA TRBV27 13 TGTGCCAGCAGTTTGGGGCTCCCTGAGACCCAGTACTTC CASSLGLPETQYF
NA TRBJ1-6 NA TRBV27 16 TGTGCCAGCAGTTTATACCGGGACAACTATAATTCACCCCTCCACTTT CASSLYRDNYNSPLHF
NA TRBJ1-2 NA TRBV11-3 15 TGTGCCAGCAGCTTAGGTGCCACTTCTTACTATGGCTACACCTTC CASSLGATSYYGYTF
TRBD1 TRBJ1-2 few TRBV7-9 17 TGTGCCAGCAGCTTAGCGCGGACAGGGCTATCTAACTATGGCTACACCTTC CASSLARTGLSNYGYTF
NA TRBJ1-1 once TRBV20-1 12 TGCAGTGCCCCAGTTCAAAACACTGAAACTTTCTTT CSAPVQNTETFF
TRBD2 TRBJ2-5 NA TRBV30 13 TGTGCCTGGGGGCGGGGGGGCTCAGAGACCCAGTACTTC CAWGRGGSETQYF
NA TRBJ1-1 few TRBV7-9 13 TGTGCCGGCAGCCCACCGGGGGGCACTGAAGCTTTCTTT CAGSPPGGTEAFF
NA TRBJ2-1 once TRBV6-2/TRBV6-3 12 TGTGCCAGCAGTTACTCAATAGCGGAGCAGTTCTTC CASSYSIAEQFF
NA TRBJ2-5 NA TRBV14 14 TGTGCCAGCAGACCAACGGGGTATTACAATGAGCAGTACTTC CASRPTGYYNEQYF
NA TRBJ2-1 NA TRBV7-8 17 TGTGCCAGCAGTTATCACCAACGGGACTCCTGGGTCAATGAGCAGTTCTTC CASSYHQRDSWVNEQFF
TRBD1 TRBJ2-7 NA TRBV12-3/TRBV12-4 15 TGTGCCAGCAGTTTCCACGGGACAGGGGGCTACGAGCAGTACTTC CASSFHGTGGYEQYF
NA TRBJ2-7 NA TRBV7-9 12 TGTGCCAGCAGCCCCGATGGGGGGGAGCAGTACTTC CASSPDGGEQYF
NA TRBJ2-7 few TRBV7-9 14 TGTGCCAGCAGCTTAGAAAGGACACCCTTAGAGCAGTACTTC CASSLERTPLEQYF
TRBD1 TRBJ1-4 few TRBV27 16 TGTGCCAGCAGTTTAGGACAGGGCGCAACTAATGAAAAACTGTTTTTT CASSLGQGATNEKLFF
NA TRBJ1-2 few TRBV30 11 TGTGCCTGGGGTTCGTCCTGGGGCTACACCTTC CAWGSSWGYTF
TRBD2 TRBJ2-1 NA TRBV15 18 TGTGCCACCAGCAGAGGGCGGAAGACTAGCGGGACCTACAATGAGCAGTTCTTC CATSRGRKTSGTYNEQFF
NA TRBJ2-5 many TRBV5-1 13 TGCGCCAGCAGCCGGGCCCTCCAGGAGACCCAGTACTTC CASSRALQETQYF
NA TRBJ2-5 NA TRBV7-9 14 TGTGCCAGCAGCCCCCTTAGGGGGTTAGAGACCCAGTACTTC CASSPLRGLETQYF
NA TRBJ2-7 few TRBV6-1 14 TGTGCCAGCAGTGAAAGGGGCTACCAGGGTGAGCAGTACTTC CASSERGYQGEQYF
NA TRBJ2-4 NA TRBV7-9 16 TGTGCCAGCAGCATCGCCAGGGATCTAGCCAAAAACATTCAGTACTTC CASSIARDLAKNIQYF
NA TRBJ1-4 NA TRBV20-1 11 TGCAGTGCTAGTCTTAATGAAAAACTGTTTTTT CSASLNEKLFF
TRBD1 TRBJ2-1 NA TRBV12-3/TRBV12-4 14 TGTGCCAGCAGTCTGGGGACAGACTACAATGGGCAGTTCTTC CASSLGTDYNGQFF
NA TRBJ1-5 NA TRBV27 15 TGTGCCAGCAGTTTAAACGGCGATAGCAATCAGCCCCAGCATTTT CASSLNGDSNQPQHF
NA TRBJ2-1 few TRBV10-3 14 TGTGCCATCAGTCCAGGAACCCTATACAATGAGCAGTTCTTC CAISPGTLYNEQFF
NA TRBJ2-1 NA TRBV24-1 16 TGTGCCACCAGTGATACCGGACTGAGAGATAGGAATGAGCAGTTCTTC CATSDTGLRDRNEQFF
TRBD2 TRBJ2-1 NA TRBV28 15 TGTGCCAGCAGTACAAGCGGGGAGGCCTACAATGAGCAGTTCTTC CASSTSGEAYNEQFF
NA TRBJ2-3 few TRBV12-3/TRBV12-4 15 TGTGCCAGCGAGCCCAGCGGCCAACGCCCAGATACGCAGTATTTT CASEPSGQRPDTQYF
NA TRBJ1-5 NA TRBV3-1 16 TGTGCCAGCAGCACAAGCGACAGCGGCTTCAATCAGCCCCAGCATTTT CASSTSDSGFNQPQHF
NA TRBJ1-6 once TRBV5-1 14 TGCGCCAGCAGCCCGGGAGCTTCGAATTCACCCCTCCACTTT CASSPGASNSPLHF
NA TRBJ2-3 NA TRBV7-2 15 TGTGCCAGCCGACCGGGAAGGGGGAGGGGAGATACGCAGTATTTT CASRPGRGRGDTQYF
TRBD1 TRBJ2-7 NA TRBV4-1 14 TGCGCCAGCAGCCAAGTGACAGGGGTAGAGGAGCAGTACTTC CASSQVTGVEEQYF
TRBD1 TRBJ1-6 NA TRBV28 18 TGTGCCAGCAGTTTATTTTCGAGTGGGGGACAGTTAAATTCACCCCTCCACTTT CASSLFSSGGQLNSPLHF
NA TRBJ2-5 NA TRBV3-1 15 TGTGCCAGCAGCCGAGGGCAGGTGTCTAGGGAGACCCAGTACTTC CASSRGQVSRETQYF
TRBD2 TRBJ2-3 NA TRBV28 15 TGTGCCAGCAGTTTCGGCGGGGGTTTAGTAGATACGCAGTATTTT CASSFGGGLVDTQYF
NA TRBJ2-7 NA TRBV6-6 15 TGTGCCAGCAGTTACTCTGGGGAAGGGGCCTACGAGCAGTACTTC CASSYSGEGAYEQYF
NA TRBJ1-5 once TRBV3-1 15 TGTGCCAGCAGCCAAGAAGCCGGAGCCAATCAGCCCCAGCATTTT CASSQEAGANQPQHF
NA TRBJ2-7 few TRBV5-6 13 TGTGCCAGCAGCGTGGCTACTACTTCTGGCCAGTACTTC CASSVATTSGQYF
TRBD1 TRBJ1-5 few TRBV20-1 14 TGCAGTGCTAAGCTGGACAGGTTAAATCAGCCCCAGCATTTT CSAKLDRLNQPQHF
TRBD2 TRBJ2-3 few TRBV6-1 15 TGTGCCAGCAGTCCCAGGACTAGTCCGCCAGATACGCAGTATTTT CASSPRTSPPDTQYF
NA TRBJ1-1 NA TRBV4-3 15 TGCGCCAGCAGCCAAGTGGGGGGAGCGAACACTGAAGCTTTCTTT CASSQVGGANTEAFF
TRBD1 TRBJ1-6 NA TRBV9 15 TGTGCCAGCAGCGTAGCGGAGACAGGGCTTTCACCCCTCCACTTT CASSVAETGLSPLHF
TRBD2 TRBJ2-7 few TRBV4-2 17 TGTGCCAGCAGCCAGGAGAGAGCGGGGGACGTCTCCTACGAGCAGTACTTC CASSQERAGDVSYEQYF
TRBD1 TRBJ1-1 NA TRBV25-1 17 TGTGCCAGCAGTGCCCGAAGGACAGGTGTCATGAACACTGAAGCTTTCTTT CASSARRTGVMNTEAFF
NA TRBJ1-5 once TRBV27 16 TGTGCCAGCAGTTTGTCTCCCCCCAGGGGCAATCAGCCCCAGCATTTT CASSLSPPRGNQPQHF
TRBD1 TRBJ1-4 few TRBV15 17 TGTGCCACCAGCAGAGATGGTAGTCAGGGGGCAAGAGAAAAACTGTTTTTT CATSRDGSQGAREKLFF
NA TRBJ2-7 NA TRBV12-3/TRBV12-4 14 TGTGCCAGCAGTTTCAGGACATCTATTCTAGGGCAGTACTTC CASSFRTSILGQYF
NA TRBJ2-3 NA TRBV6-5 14 TGTGCCAGCAGTTCACTCGTTGAAATGGATACGCAGTATTTT CASSSLVEMDTQYF
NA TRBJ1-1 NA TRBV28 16 TGTGCCAGCAGTTTTCTGGGCAGTATCATGAACACTGAAGCTTTCTTT CASSFLGSIMNTEAFF
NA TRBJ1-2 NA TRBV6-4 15 TGTGCCAGCAGTGACGGTTCGGGGGGCAGATATGGCTACACCTTC CASSDGSGGRYGYTF
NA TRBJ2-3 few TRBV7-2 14 TGTGCCAGCAGCTCGGCGGTGTCGGTGGATACGCAGTATTTT CASSSAVSVDTQYF
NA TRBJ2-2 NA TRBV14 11 TGTGCCAGCAGTACATACGGGGAGCTGTTTTTT CASSTYGELFF
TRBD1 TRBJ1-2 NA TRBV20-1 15 TGCAGCGTCGCAGGACAGGGGGCTCCTAACTATGGCTACACCTTC CSVAGQGAPNYGYTF
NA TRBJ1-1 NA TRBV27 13 TGTGCCAGCAGTTTAAAGAAGAACACTGAAGCTTTCTTT CASSLKKNTEAFF
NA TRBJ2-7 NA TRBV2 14 TGTGCCAGCGTTTGGGGCGCACTAACCTACGAGCAGTACTTC CASVWGALTYEQYF
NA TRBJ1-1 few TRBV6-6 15 TGTGCCAGCACCCTCGGGGGGCAACTGAACACTGAAGCTTTCTTT CASTLGGQLNTEAFF
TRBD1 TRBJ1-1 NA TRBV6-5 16 TGTGCCAGCAGTTACTCGAAGGGGGCGCGTGAAACTGAAGCTTTCTTT CASSYSKGARETEAFF